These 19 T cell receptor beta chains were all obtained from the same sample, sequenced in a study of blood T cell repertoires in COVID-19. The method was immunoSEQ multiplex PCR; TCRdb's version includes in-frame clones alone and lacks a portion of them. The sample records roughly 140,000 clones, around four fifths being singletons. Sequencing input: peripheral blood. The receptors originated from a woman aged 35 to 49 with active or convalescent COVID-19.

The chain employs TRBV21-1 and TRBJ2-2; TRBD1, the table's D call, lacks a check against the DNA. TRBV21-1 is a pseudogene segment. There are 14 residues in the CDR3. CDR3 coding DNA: TGTGCCAGCAGCCCCCACAGGAACACCGGGGAGCTGTTTTTT. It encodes CASSPHRNTGELFF.

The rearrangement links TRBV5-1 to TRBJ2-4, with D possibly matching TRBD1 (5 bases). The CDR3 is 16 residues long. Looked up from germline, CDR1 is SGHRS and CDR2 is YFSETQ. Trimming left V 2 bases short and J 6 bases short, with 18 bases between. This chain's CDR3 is CASSLCDRILGNIQYF. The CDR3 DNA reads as TGCGCCAGCAGCTTATGCGACAGAATCTTGGGAAACATTCAGTACTTC.

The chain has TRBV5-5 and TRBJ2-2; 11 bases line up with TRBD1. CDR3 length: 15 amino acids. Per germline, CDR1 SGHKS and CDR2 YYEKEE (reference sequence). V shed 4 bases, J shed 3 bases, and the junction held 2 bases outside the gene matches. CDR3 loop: CASSGTGGDTGELFF. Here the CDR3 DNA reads TGTGCCAGCAGCGGGACAGGGGGGGACACCGGGGAGCTGTTTTTT.

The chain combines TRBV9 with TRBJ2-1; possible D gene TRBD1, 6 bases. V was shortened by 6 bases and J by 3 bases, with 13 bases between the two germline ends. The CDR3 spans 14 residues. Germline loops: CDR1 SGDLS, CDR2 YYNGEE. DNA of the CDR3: TGTGCCAGCAAAAAGGGGGAATACTACAATGAGCAGTTCTTC. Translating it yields CASKKGEYYNEQFF.

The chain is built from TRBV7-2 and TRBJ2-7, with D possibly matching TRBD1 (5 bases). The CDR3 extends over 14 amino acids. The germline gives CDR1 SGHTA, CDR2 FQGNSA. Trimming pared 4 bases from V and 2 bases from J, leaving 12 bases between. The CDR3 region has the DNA TGTGCCAGCAGCTCCAGACAGCCGGCCTACGAGCAGTACTTC. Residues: CASSSRQPAYEQYF.

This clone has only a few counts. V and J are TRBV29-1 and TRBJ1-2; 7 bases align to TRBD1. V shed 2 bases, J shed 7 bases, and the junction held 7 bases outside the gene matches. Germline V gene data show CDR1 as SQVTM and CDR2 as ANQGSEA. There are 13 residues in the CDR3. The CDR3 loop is CSVERQGEIGYTF. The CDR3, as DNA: TGCAGCGTTGAACGGCAGGGGGAAATTGGCTACACCTTC.

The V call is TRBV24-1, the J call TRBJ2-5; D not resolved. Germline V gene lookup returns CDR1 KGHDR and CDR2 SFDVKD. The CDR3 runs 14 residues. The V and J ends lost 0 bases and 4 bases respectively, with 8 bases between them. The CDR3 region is CATSDLQVGETQYF. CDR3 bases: TGTGCCACCAGTGATTTGCAGGTTGGAGAGACCCAGTACTTC.

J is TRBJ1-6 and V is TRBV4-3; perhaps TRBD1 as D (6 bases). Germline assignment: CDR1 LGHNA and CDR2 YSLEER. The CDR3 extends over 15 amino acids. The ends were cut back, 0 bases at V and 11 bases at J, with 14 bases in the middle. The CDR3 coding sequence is TGCGCCAGCAGCCAAGATTCGGAAACAGGGACACCCCTCCACTTT. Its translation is CASSQDSETGTPLHF.

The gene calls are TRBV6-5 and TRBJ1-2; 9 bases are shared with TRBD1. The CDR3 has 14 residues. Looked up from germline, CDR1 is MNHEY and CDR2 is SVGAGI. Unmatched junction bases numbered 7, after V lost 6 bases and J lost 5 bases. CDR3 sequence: CASRPQGAVYGYTF. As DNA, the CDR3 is TGTGCCAGCAGGCCACAGGGGGCTGTATATGGCTACACCTTC.

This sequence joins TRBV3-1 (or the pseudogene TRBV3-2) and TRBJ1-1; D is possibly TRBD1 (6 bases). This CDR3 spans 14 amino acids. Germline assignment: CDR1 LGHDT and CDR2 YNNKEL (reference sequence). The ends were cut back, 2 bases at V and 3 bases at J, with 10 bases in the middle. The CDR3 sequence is CASSQNREYTEAFF. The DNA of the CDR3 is TGTGCCAGCAGCCAAAACAGGGAGTACACTGAAGCTTTCTTT.

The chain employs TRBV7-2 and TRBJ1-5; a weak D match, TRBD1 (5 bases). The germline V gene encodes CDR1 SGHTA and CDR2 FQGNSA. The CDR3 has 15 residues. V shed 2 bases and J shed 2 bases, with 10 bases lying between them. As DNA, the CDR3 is TGTGCCAGCAGCTTAAGGGGATTTGGCAATCAGCCCCAGCATTTT. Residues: CASSLRGFGNQPQHF.

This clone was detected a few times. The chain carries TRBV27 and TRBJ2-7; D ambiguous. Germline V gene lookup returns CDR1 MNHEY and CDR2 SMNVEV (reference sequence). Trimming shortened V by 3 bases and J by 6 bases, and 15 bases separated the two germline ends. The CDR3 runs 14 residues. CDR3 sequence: CASSFSLLAPEQYF. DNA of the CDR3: TGTGCCAGCAGTTTCTCTCTGTTAGCCCCCGAGCAGTACTTC.

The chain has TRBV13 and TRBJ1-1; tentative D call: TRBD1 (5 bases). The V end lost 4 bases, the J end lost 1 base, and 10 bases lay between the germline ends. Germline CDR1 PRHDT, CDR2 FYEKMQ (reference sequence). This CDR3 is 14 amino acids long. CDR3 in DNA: TGTGCCAGCAGCTACACCACAGGGAACACTGAAGCTTTCTTT. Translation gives CASSYTTGNTEAFF.

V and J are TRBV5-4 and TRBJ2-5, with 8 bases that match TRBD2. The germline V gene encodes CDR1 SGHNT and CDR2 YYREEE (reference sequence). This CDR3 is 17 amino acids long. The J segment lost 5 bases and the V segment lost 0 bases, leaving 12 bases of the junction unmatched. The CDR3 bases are TGTGCCAGCAGCTTGGGCGGGGGGCCAGGGCTGGGGGAGACCCAGTACTTC. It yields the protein CASSLGGGPGLGETQYF.

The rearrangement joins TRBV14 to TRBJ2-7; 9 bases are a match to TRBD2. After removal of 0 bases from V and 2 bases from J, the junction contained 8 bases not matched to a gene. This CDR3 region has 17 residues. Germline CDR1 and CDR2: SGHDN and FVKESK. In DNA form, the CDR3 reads TGTGCCAGCAGCCAAGAGAGGGCTAGCGGGGACGCCTACGAGCAGTACTTC. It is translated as CASSQERASGDAYEQYF. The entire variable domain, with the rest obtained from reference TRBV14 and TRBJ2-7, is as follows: EAGVTQFPSHSVIEKGQTVTLRCDPISGHDNLYWYRRVMGKEIKFLLHFVKESKQDESGMPNNRFLAERTGGTYSTLKVQPAELEDSGVYFCASSQERASGDAYEQYFGPGTRLTVT.

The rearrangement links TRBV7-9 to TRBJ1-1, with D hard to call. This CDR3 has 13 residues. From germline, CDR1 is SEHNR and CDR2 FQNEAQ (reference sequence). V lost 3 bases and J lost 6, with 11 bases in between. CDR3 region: CASSFFGSPEAFF. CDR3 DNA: TGTGCCAGCAGCTTTTTCGGGTCTCCTGAAGCTTTCTTT.

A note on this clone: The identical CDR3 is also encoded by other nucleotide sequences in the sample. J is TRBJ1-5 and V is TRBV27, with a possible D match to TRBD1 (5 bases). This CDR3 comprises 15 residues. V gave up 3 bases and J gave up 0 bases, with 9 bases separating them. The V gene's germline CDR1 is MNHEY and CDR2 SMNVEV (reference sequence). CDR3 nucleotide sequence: TGTGCCAGCAGTTTGGGGCAGGGTAGCAATCAGCCCCAGCATTTT. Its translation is CASSLGQGSNQPQHF.

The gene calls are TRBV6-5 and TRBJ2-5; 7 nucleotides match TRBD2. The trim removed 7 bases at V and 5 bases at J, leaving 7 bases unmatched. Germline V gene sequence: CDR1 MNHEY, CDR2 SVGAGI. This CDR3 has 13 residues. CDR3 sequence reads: CASTELGGETQYF. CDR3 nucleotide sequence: TGTGCCAGCACCGAGCTGGGGGGGGAGACCCAGTACTTC.

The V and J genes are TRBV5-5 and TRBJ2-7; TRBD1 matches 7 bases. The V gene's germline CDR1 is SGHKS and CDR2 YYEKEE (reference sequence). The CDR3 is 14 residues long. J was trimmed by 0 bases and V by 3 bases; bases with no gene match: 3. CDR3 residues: CASSSDRTSYEQYF. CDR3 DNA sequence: TGTGCCAGCAGCTCGGACAGGACCTCCTACGAGCAGTACTTC.